One and the same sample provided the 27 T cell receptor beta chains below, sequenced in a study of cytomegalovirus exposure and HLA in healthy donors. A multiplex PCR was run with 60 Vbeta primers and 13 Jbeta primers. Clones were read by immunoSEQ multiplex PCR, and TCRdb kept only the in-frame ones, dropping some. The sample yields approximately 140,000 clones, about four fifths seen once. Specimen: PBMCs. The receptor set was obtained from a woman aged 40 to 50 in good health and CMV-seronegative.

The rearrangement links TRBV9 to TRBJ1-1, with a weak D call TRBD1 (5 bases). This CDR3 has 15 amino acids. CDR1 is SGDLS and CDR2 is YYNGEE in the germline V gene. Trimming removed 0 bases at V and 5 bases at J, with 14 bases between. For the CDR3, the DNA is TGTGCCAGCAGCGTAGAGGCAGGGCCAAGGACTGAAGCTTTCTTT. Translated, it gives CASSVEAGPRTEAFF.

On this clone: Other DNA variants within this sample encode the same CDR3. The chain links TRBV5-1 to TRBJ2-2, with TRBD2 matching 7 bases. The CDR3 has 14 residues. In germline, CDR1 is SGHRS, CDR2 YFSETQ. V lost 5 bases to trimming and J lost 0 bases; unmatched junction nucleotides: 1. The CDR3 here is CASSLAANTGELFF. DNA of the CDR3: TGCGCCAGCAGTCTAGCGGCGAACACCGGGGAGCTGTTTTTT.

This clone was seen a few times. This rearrangement joins TRBV19 to TRBJ2-3; 11 nucleotides align to TRBD2. The CDR3 totals 17 residues. With V trimmed by 6 bases and J by 4 bases, 12 bases remained unmatched. Germline values: CDR1 LNHDA, CDR2 SQIVND (reference sequence). The CDR3 region has the DNA TGTGCCAGTAGCGATATTAGCGGGAGGGCCAGGGCAGATACGCAGTATTTT. The encoded protein is CASSDISGRARADTQYF.

Comment on this clone: The same CDR3 also results from other DNA sequences found in this sample. This rearrangement joins TRBV5-5 to TRBJ2-5; 15 bases agree with TRBD2. Germline trimming cut 4 bases from V and 2 bases from J; bases unmatched to any gene: 6. This CDR3 is 17 amino acids long. From germline, CDR1 is SGHKS and CDR2 YYEKEE (reference sequence). The CDR3 protein is CASSQGLAGGGQETQYF. For the CDR3, the DNA is TGTGCCAGCAGCCAAGGACTAGCGGGAGGGGGGCAAGAGACCCAGTACTTC.

The chain carries TRBV7-9 and TRBJ2-1, with D maybe TRBD1 (6 bases). CDR1 and CDR2 from the germline V gene are SEHNR and FQNEAQ (reference sequence). CDR3 length: 13 amino acids. V was shortened by 6 bases and J by 5 bases, with 11 bases between the two germline ends. DNA for the CDR3: TGTGCCAGCAGGGGGACAAACAACAATGAGCAGTTCTTC. Translated: CASRGTNNNEQFF.

The CDR3 spells CASSPGTSGSGQETQYF. The DNA of the CDR3 is TGTGCCAGCTCACCGGGGACTAGCGGGAGCGGCCAAGAGACCCAGTACTTC. V is TRBV18 and J is TRBJ2-5; 14 nucleotides match TRBD2. The germline CDR1 and CDR2 sequences are KGHSH and LQKENI. Trimming at V came to 3 bases and at J to 1 base, leaving 4 bases not matched to a gene. The CDR3 contains 17 residues.

The chain recombines TRBV9 with TRBJ1-2; 11 positions agree with TRBD1. The CDR3 has 13 amino acids. Trimming removed 6 bases from V and 7 bases from J; junction bases left unmatched: 5. In germline, CDR1 is SGDLS, CDR2 YYNGEE. CDR3 DNA: TGTGCCAGCAAGTCGGACAGGGGGCTTGGCTACACCTTC. Encoded protein: CASKSDRGLGYTF.

This chain uses TRBV6-6 with TRBJ1-2; D remains ambiguous. V lost 6 bases, J lost 8 bases, and 16 bases lay in between. Germline CDR1 and CDR2: MNHNY and SVGAGI (reference sequence). The CDR3 length is 13 residues. Written as DNA, the CDR3 is TGTGCCAGCAGGGACCAGGTGGGAGGAGGCTACACCTTC. This translates into CASRDQVGGGYTF.

The V and J genes are TRBV5-4 and TRBJ2-1; weak D call: TRBD2 (6 bases). The CDR3 contains 15 residues. With 3 bases removed from V and 5 bases from J, the gap between germline ends came to 15 bases. Looked up from germline, CDR1 is SGHNT and CDR2 is YYREEE (reference sequence). The CDR3 DNA reads as TGTGCCAGCAGCTACTACGGGGGACCCCACAATGAGCAGTTCTTC. Its translation is CASSYYGGPHNEQFF.

The chain joins TRBV7-2 to TRBJ2-3; maybe TRBD1 (6 bases). With 5 bases removed from V and 0 bases from J, the gap between germline ends came to 15 bases. CDR1 is SGHTA, CDR2 FQGNSA, per germline. CDR3 size: 16 residues. The CDR3 DNA reads as TGTGCCAGCAGCAAAGGGACATACTTAAGCACAGATACGCAGTATTTT. Protein product: CASSKGTYLSTDTQYF.

The chain has TRBV19 and TRBJ1-4; 7 positions match TRBD1. This CDR3 has 14 amino acids. V gave up 9 bases and J gave up 8 bases; unmatched junction bases: 12. Germline V lookup: CDR1 LNHDA, CDR2 SQIVND (reference sequence). CDR3: CASTQDRQNEKLFF. The DNA of the CDR3 is TGTGCCAGCACCCAGGACAGGCAAAACGAAAAACTGTTTTTT.

The rearrangement joins TRBV7-2 to TRBJ2-1; TRBD2 matches 11 bases. This CDR3 is 16 amino acids long. V was clipped by 5 bases and J by 8 bases; unmatched bases: 11. Germline V gene data show CDR1 as SGHTA and CDR2 as FQGNSA. The CDR3 DNA sequence: TGTGCCAGCAGCCCATCTAGCGGGGGGATGTTCGATGAGCAGTTCTTC. Translating gives CASSPSSGGMFDEQFF.

V usage is TRBV7-3 and J usage is TRBJ2-1, with D unclear. V was shortened by 5 bases and J by 4 bases, with 15 bases between the two germline ends. Per germline, CDR1 SGHTA and CDR2 FQGTGA. CDR3 length: 15 residues. CDR3 bases: TGTGCCAGCAGCCGATACATCTCCGGGTACAATGAGCAGTTCTTC. Protein product: CASSRYISGYNEQFF. The variable domain in full, completed from reference TRBV7-3 and TRBJ2-1, reads GAGVSQTPSNKVTEKGKYVELRCDPISGHTALYWYRQSLGQGPEFLIYFQGTGAADDSGLPNDRFFAVRPEGSVSTLKIQRTERGDSAVYLCASSRYISGYNEQFFGPGTRLTVL.

V gene TRBV19 combines with J gene TRBJ1-2; perhaps TRBD1 as D (6 bases). V lost 3 bases and J lost 3, with 11 bases in between. The CDR3 contains 14 residues. The germline V gene encodes CDR1 LNHDA and CDR2 SQIVND (reference sequence). Written as DNA, the CDR3 is TGTGCCAGTAGTATGAGTCCAGGGGACTATGGCTACACCTTC. Protein: CASSMSPGDYGYTF.

This clone has a handful of counts. The genes are TRBV27 and TRBJ2-7; 7 bases map to TRBD2. The V gene end was trimmed by 3 bases and the J gene end by 6 bases; junction bases not matched to a gene: 5. The CDR3 extends over 13 amino acids. Germline lookup yields CDR1 MNHEY and CDR2 SMNVEV (reference sequence). The CDR3 is CASSLGGAIEQYF. CDR3 DNA sequence: TGTGCCAGCAGTTTGGGAGGGGCTATCGAGCAGTACTTC.

This sequence joins TRBV5-4 and TRBJ2-7, with TRBD2 matching 10 bases. The V gene's germline CDR1 is SGHNT and CDR2 YYREEE (reference sequence). After removal of 0 bases from V and 0 bases from J, the junction contained 6 bases not matched to a gene. The CDR3 runs 17 residues. The CDR3 DNA reads TGTGCCAGCAGCTTGGCTAGCGGGGGCCTTCTCTCCTACGAGCAGTACTTC. Amino acids: CASSLASGGLLSYEQYF.

There are a few counts of this clone. The V gene is TRBV28, the J gene TRBJ1-2; D gene uncertain. In germline, CDR1 is MDHEN, CDR2 SYDVKM. The CDR3 is 15 residues long. Trimming left V 4 bases short and J 3 bases short, with 15 bases between. In DNA, the CDR3 is TGTGCCAGCAGTTCGAGGGCAGTTCCCCACTATGGCTACACCTTC. It is translated as CASSSRAVPHYGYTF.

The chain has TRBV6-1 and TRBJ2-2; the D gene is possibly TRBD1 (5 bases). V dropped 2 bases and J dropped 6 bases, with 7 bases sitting between them. This CDR3 has 13 amino acids. Germline CDR1 and CDR2: MNHNS and SASEGT. For the CDR3, the DNA is TGTGCCAGCAGTGAAAGGGGCTCCGGGGAGCTGTTTTTT. Translated, it gives CASSERGSGELFF.

The rearrangement uses TRBV7-6 and TRBJ1-1; D is ambiguous. V was cut by 3 bases and J by 2 bases, with 25 bases left in between. The CDR3 loop spans 19 amino acids. Germline-derived CDR1 and CDR2 are SGHVS and FNYEAQ. The DNA for the CDR3 is TGTGCCAGCAGCTTCCGGGAGGTCTGGGGTAATGGGGAAAACACTGAAGCTTTCTTT. Encoded protein: CASSFREVWGNGENTEAFF.

The CDR3 protein is CASSITGQYNSPLHF. The CDR3 DNA sequence: TGTGCCAGTAGTATAACGGGACAATATAATTCACCCCTCCACTTT. The genes are TRBV19 and TRBJ1-6, with D possibly TRBD1 on 6 matching bases. The germline V gene has CDR1 LNHDA and CDR2 SQIVND (reference sequence). CDR3 length: 15 amino acids. Trimming removed 2 bases at V and 4 bases at J, with 9 bases between. The whole variable domain, remainder taken from reference TRBV19 and TRBJ1-6, is DGGITQSPKYLFRKEGQNVTLSCEQNLNHDAMYWYRQDPGQGLRLIYYSQIVNDFQKGDIAEGYSVSREKKESFPLTVTSAQKNPTAFYLCASSITGQYNSPLHFGNGTRLTVT.

As regards this clone: Compared with germline, one end of the junction differs, possibly owing to a read error. The V gene is TRBV5-1, the J gene TRBJ1-5; the match to TRBD1 covers 9 bases. The CDR3 length is 15 residues. From germline, CDR1 is SGHRS and CDR2 YFSETQ. CDR3 sequence: CPSSLGDREGQPQHF. The CDR3, as DNA: TGCCCCAGCAGCTTGGGGGACAGGGAAGGGCAGCCCCAGCATTTT.

V and J are TRBV19 and TRBJ2-3; 13 bases are a match to TRBD2. Looked up from germline, CDR1 is LNHDA and CDR2 is SQIVND (reference sequence). V lost 7 bases, J lost 6 bases, and 10 bases stayed unmatched. The CDR3 contains 16 residues. CDR3 in DNA: TGTGCCAGTATTACCATCCGGACTAGCGGGGGTGATACGCAGTATTTT. Translated, it gives CASITIRTSGGDTQYF.

This chain links TRBV27 with TRBJ1-5; D is uncertain. Trimming shortened V by 1 base and J by 0 bases, and 7 bases separated the two germline ends. The germline CDR1 and CDR2 sequences are MNHEY and SMNVEV (reference sequence). There are 15 residues in the CDR3. This CDR3 reads CASSLFAGSNQPQHF. As DNA, the CDR3 is TGTGCCAGCAGTTTATTCGCCGGTAGCAATCAGCCCCAGCATTTT.

Only one count was recorded for this clone. The gene calls are TRBV9 and TRBJ1-6; TRBD1 is a possible D gene (6 bases). Per the germline V gene, CDR1 is SGDLS and CDR2 is YYNGEE. Trimming removed 5 bases at V and 9 bases at J, with 9 bases between. CDR3 length: 12 residues. CDR3 loop: CASSDRLSPLHF. In nucleotides, the CDR3 is TGTGCCAGCAGTGACAGGCTTTCACCCCTCCACTTT.

This clone was found a few times. Relative to the germline gene, one junction end is altered; a read error may explain this. The rearrangement uses TRBV7-3 and TRBJ2-3, with D perhaps TRBD1 (6 bases). This CDR3 contains 16 residues. From germline, CDR1 is SGHTA and CDR2 FQGTGA. The CDR3 here is CARSAGTQGYTDTQYF. CDR3 bases: TGTGCCCGCAGCGCCGGGACACAGGGTTACACAGATACGCAGTATTTT.

The J gene is TRBJ2-7, the V gene TRBV6-5, with 12 bases aligning to TRBD1. V was clipped by 5 bases and J by 4 bases; unmatched bases: 6. Germline V lookup: CDR1 MNHEY, CDR2 SVGAGI. The CDR3 loop spans 15 amino acids. The CDR3 DNA follows: TGTGCCAGCAGTCGGGACAGGGGGCCTCCTTACGAGCAGTACTTC. It encodes CASSRDRGPPYEQYF.

This chain connects TRBV18 to TRBJ1-2; D possibly corresponds to TRBD1 (6 bases). Trimming took off 2 bases at V and 5 bases at J, with 15 bases between the two ends. From germline, CDR1 is KGHSH and CDR2 LQKENI. CDR3 length: 15 amino acids. Written as DNA, the CDR3 is TGTGCCAGCTCACCAGCCCTTAACAGGGAGTATGGCTACACCTTC. Its translation is CASSPALNREYGYTF.